The source of this T cell receptor beta chain is a study of blood T cell repertoires in COVID-19. As for the study in general: Acute and convalescent COVID-19 samples came from the United States, Italy and Spain.

The V and J ends lost 4 bases and 8 bases respectively, with 8 bases between them. The CDR3 extends over 12 amino acids. CDR1 is LGHDT, CDR2 YNNKEL, per germline (reference sequence). Assay: immunoSEQ multiplex PCR; the TCRdb copy retains only in-frame clones and omits some. The sample has 240,000 or so clones; approximately 83% are singletons. Source material: PBMCs or T cells enriched from blood (not recorded which). This receptor was obtained from a woman in her 40s with acute COVID-19. This chain links TRBV3-1 (or the pseudogene TRBV3-2) with TRBJ1-4; perhaps TRBD1 as D (6 bases). CDR3 bases: TGTGCCAGCAGCCCGAGGGGGGAAAAACTGTTTTTT. Amino acids: CASSPRGEKLFF.